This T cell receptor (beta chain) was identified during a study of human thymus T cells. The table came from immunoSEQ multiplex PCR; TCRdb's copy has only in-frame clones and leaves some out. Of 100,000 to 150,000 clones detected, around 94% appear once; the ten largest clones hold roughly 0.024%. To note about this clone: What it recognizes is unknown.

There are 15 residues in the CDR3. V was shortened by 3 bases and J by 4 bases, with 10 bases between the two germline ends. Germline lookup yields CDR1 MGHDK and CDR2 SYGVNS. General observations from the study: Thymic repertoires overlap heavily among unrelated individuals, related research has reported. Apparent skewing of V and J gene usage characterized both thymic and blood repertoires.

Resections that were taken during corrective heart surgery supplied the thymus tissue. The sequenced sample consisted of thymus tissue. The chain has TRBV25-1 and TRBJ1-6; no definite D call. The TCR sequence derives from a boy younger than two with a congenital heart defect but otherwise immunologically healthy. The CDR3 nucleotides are TGTGCCAGCAGTGATGAGGGCCTTTATAATTCACCCCTCCACTTT. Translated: CASSDEGLYNSPLHF. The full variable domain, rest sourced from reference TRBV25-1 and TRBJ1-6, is EADIYQTPRYLVIGTGKKITLECSQTMGHDKMYWYQQDPGMELHLIHYSYGVNSTEKGDLSSESTVSRIRTEHFPLTLESARPSHTSQYLCASSDEGLYNSPLHFGNGTRLTVT.